The clone carrying this T cell receptor (beta chain) came up a few times. Its antigen is still unknown. These data come from a study of T cells after yellow fever vaccination. Study-level points and caveats: The study re-detected most primary-vaccination clones after the booster (96% CD4, around 89% CD8).

TCRdb re-called the 5' RACE reads through MiXCR, storing one row per CDR3 protein. The table lists 250,000 to 300,000 distinct CDR3 sequences, around 9.3% of them singletons. This clonotype originated in a man aged 18 to 29 who received the YFV17D yellow fever vaccine. Here the sequenced sample was CD4+ T cells sorted from PBMCs, taken 5 days after the yellow fever booster vaccination.

DNA for the CDR3: TGTGCCAGCAGCGTCCGGGACAGGGCGGATGAGCAGTTCTTC. Translated: CASSVRDRADEQFF. This chain joins TRBV4-2 and TRBJ2-1, with 9 bases lining up with TRBD1. V gave up 5 bases and J gave up 8 bases; unmatched junction bases: 7. The CDR3 length is 14 residues. Looked up from germline, CDR1 is LGHNA and CDR2 is YNFKEQ.